A selection of T cell receptor beta chains follows, all from one sample in a study of spatial heterogeneity in lung cancer. TCRdb itself ran the 5' RACE reads through MiXCR, one entry per CDR3 protein. This sample has tens of thousands of distinct CDR3 sequences, with about an eighth found just once. The source was PBMCs, collected at surgery. The receptors here all came from a male donor with early-stage non-small cell lung cancer. The CDR3 runs from the conserved cysteine through the conserved F or W. The D gene is left open where the match is weak. Clone size is not always given. Where it is, it says once, few, many or a class for expanded clones.

>TRBV7-9|16|-|-|TRBJ1-2
TGTGCCAGCAGCCACGATTCCGTTCATACTAACTATGGCTACACCTTC
CASSHDSVHTNYGYTF
>TRBV7-3|15|-|-|TRBJ2-2
TGTGCCAGCAGCTTTACCGGGAGTCGAACCGGGGAGCTGTTTTTT
CASSFTGSRTGELFF
>TRBV28|16|few|TRBD1|TRBJ1-2
TGTGCCAGCAGTTCTTTCGTCAGGACAGGGGGCAATGGCTACACCTTC
CASSSFVRTGGNGYTF
>TRBV12-3/TRBV12-4|15|-|TRBD1|TRBJ2-1
TGTGCCAGCAGTGGATACAGGGGCCTCTACAATGAGCAGTTCTTC
CASSGYRGLYNEQFF
>TRBV28|16|-|TRBD1|TRBJ1-2
TGTGCCAGCAGTTTATCGGTTGTAGGGGGCGCGTATGGCTACACCTTC
CASSLSVVGGAYGYTF
>TRBV9|13|few|TRBD2|TRBJ2-1
TGTGCCAGCAGCGGGACTAGCGCTAGTGAGCAGTTCTTC
CASSGTSASEQFF
>TRBV28|16|many|TRBD2|TRBJ2-1
TGTGCCAGCAGTTTATGGTCTAGCGGGAGTACCGATGAGCAGTTCTTC
CASSLWSSGSTDEQFF
>TRBV7-2|13|few|-|TRBJ2-5
TGTGCCAGCAGCCGGACGGACCAAGAGACCCAGTACTTC
CASSRTDQETQYF
>TRBV5-1|15|many|-|TRBJ1-6
TGCGCCAGCAGCTTGGATGGGGGGGAGACTTCACCCCTCCACTTT
CASSLDGGETSPLHF
>TRBV20-1|13|-|TRBD2|TRBJ2-7
TGCAGTACTAGTGAACTAGCGGCCCGGGGGCAGTACTTC
CSTSELAARGQYF
>TRBV6-2/TRBV6-3|13|many|-|TRBJ2-2
TGTGCCAGCAGTTACTCGGTCACCGGGGAGCTGTTTTTT
CASSYSVTGELFF
>TRBV28|13|-|-|TRBJ1-5
TGTGCCAGCAGTTCCCCCTTAGGTGAGCCCCAGCATTTT
CASSSPLGEPQHF
>TRBV28|12|-|TRBD1|TRBJ2-7
TGTGCCACATCAGGGGGAGTTCTGGAGCAGTACTTC
CATSGGVLEQYF
>TRBV20-1|16|-|-|TRBJ1-5
TGCAGTGCTAGAGATAGTGGCGGATGGGGCAATCAGCCCCAGCATTTT
CSARDSGGWGNQPQHF
>TRBV10-3|16|-|TRBD1|TRBJ1-5
TGTGCCATCAGTGAAAAGGGACAGGGAGCAGGTCAGCCCCAGCATTTT
CAISEKGQGAGQPQHF
>TRBV28|13|-|-|TRBJ1-4
TGTGCCAGCAGGGAGACAGCGGCAGAAAAACTGTTTTTT
CASRETAAEKLFF
>TRBV11-2|14|many|-|TRBJ2-1
TGTGCCAGCAGCATCGGGGGAACCTACAATGAGCAGTTCTTC
CASSIGGTYNEQFF
>TRBV18|14|many|-|TRBJ1-4
TGTGCCAGCTCACCTCAGCGCCAGGATGAAAAACTGTTTTTT
CASSPQRQDEKLFF
>TRBV28|14|many|-|TRBJ2-7
TGTGCCAGCAGTTCCGACGGGTCCATCCTCGAGCAGTACTTC
CASSSDGSILEQYF
>TRBV7-3|15|few|-|TRBJ2-7
TGTGCCAGCAGCTCCCAGGGGGGGGCCGTATACGAGCAGTACTTC
CASSSQGGAVYEQYF
>TRBV12-3/TRBV12-4|12|-|-|TRBJ2-2
TGTGCCAGCAGCCGCCGAGACGGGGAGCTGTTTTTT
CASSRRDGELFF
>TRBV7-2|13|many|-|TRBJ1-5
TGTGCCAGCAGCTTAGTTAGCGATCAGCCCCAGCATTTT
CASSLVSDQPQHF